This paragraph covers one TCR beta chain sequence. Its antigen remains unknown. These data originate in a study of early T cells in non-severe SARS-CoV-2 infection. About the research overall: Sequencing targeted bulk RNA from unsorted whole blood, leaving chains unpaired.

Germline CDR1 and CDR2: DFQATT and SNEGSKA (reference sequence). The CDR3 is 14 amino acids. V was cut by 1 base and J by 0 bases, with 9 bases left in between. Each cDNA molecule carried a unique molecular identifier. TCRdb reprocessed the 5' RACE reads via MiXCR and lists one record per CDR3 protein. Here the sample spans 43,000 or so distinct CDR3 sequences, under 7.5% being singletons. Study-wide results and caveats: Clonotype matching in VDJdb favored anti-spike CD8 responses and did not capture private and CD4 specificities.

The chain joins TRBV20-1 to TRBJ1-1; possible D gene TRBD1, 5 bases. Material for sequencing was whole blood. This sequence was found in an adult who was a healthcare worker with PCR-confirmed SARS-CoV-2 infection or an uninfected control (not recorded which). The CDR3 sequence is CSARVKQVNTEAFF. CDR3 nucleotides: TGCAGTGCTAGAGTAAAACAGGTGAACACTGAAGCTTTCTTT.